Listed here are 21 T cell receptor beta chains from one sample, sequenced in a study of identical twins. TCRdb re-derived calls from the 5' RACE reads in MiXCR, one entry per CDR3 protein. The sample records approximately 500,000 distinct CDR3 sequences, roughly 15% being singletons. This sample was also put to use in a study of yellow fever vaccine responses in identical twins.

What was sequenced was CD4+ T cells sorted from blood. Receptors originate from a woman between 18 and 29 years old in good health.

The chain couples TRBV5-6 to TRBJ1-2; 8 bases are shared with TRBD1. CDR1 and CDR2 (germline): SGHDT, YYEEEE. There are 14 residues in the CDR3. V trimming: 3 bases; J trimming: 6 bases; junction bases outside the gene matches: 7. The CDR3 DNA reads as TGTGCCAGCAGCTACGCAGGGGGCTCTGATGGCTACACCTTC. This encodes CASSYAGGSDGYTF.

The V call is TRBV20-1, the J call TRBJ2-1; D tentatively fits TRBD1 or TRBD2 (5 bases each). CDR1 and CDR2 (germline): DFQATT, SNEGSKA (reference sequence). CDR3 length: 15 amino acids. With 6 bases removed from V and 0 bases from J, the gap between germline ends came to 15 bases. The DNA for the CDR3 is TGCAGTGCCCGGGGCAGCGAAAGCTCCTACAATGAGCAGTTCTTC. It translates to CSARGSESSYNEQFF.

This clonotype was seen more than once but under ten times. This chain links TRBV2 with TRBJ2-7, with 7 bases identical to TRBD1. The CDR3 totals 13 residues. From germline, CDR1 is SNHLY and CDR2 FYNNEI. After removal of 6 bases from V and 0 bases from J, the junction contained 2 bases not matched to a gene. This CDR3 is CASRRTGSYEQYF. CDR3 DNA: TGTGCCAGCAGGAGGACAGGCTCCTACGAGCAGTACTTC.

This chain links TRBV7-9 with TRBJ2-5; a weak D match, TRBD2 (5 bases). The V gene lost 5 bases and the J gene lost 4 bases, with 20 bases spanning the gap. The length of the CDR3 is 16 residues. CDR1 and CDR2 from the germline V gene are SEHNR and FQNEAQ (reference sequence). CDR3 sequence reads: CASSPGTTRGRETQYF. CDR3 nucleotide sequence: TGTGCCAGCAGCCCCGGAACCACCCGGGGAAGAGAGACCCAGTACTTC.

This clonotype came up a few times. The CDR3: CSVASGGGYGYTF. The CDR3 coding sequence is TGCAGCGTTGCTAGCGGGGGCGGCTATGGCTACACCTTC. This chain joins TRBV29-1 and TRBJ1-2; D possibly corresponds to TRBD1 (6 bases). CDR1 is SQVTM and CDR2 is ANQGSEA in the germline V gene. V dropped 4 bases and J dropped 4 bases, with 13 bases sitting between them. The CDR3 runs to 13 residues. The variable domain in full, completed from reference TRBV29-1 and TRBJ1-2, reads SAVISQKPSRDICQRGTSLTIQCQVDSQVTMMFWYRQQPGQSLTLIATANQGSEATYESGFVIDKFPISRPNLTFSTLTVSNMSPEDSSIYLCSVASGGGYGYTFGSGTRLTVV.

V gene TRBV3-1 combines with J gene TRBJ2-2; no definite D call. Germline V gene lookup returns CDR1 LGHDT and CDR2 YNNKEL (reference sequence). The CDR3 extends over 11 amino acids. Deletions cut 9 bases from V and 6 bases from J, with 8 bases between. CDR3 protein: CASTLSGELFF. CDR3 bases: TGTGCCAGTACCCTTTCCGGGGAGCTGTTTTTT.

This clonotype was seen a few times. The CDR3 DNA reads TGTGCCAGCAGCCACCCAAAATCCACAGATACGCAGTATTTT. As protein: CASSHPKSTDTQYF. The chain recombines TRBV27 with TRBJ2-3; D remains unclear. The germline V gene encodes CDR1 MNHEY and CDR2 SMNVEV (reference sequence). V lost 6 bases, J lost 2 bases, and 12 bases lay in between. The CDR3 consists of 14 residues.

This clonotype was detected a few times. This chain links TRBV29-1 with TRBJ1-1; D is unresolved. This CDR3 contains 13 residues. The V end lost 4 bases, the J end lost 1 base, and 10 bases lay between the germline ends. The V gene's germline CDR1 is SQVTM and CDR2 ANQGSEA. Here the CDR3 reads CSVANSQNTEAFF. The CDR3 DNA sequence: TGCAGCGTTGCCAACAGTCAGAACACTGAAGCTTTCTTT.

The rearrangement links TRBV6-1 to TRBJ2-7, with D perhaps TRBD1 or TRBD2 (5 bases each). The CDR3 is 14 amino acids. In germline, CDR1 is MNHNS, CDR2 SASEGT. V lost 7 bases, J lost 3 bases, and 16 bases lay in between. The CDR3 loop reads CASTERDGHYEQYV. The CDR3 DNA sequence: TGTGCCAGCACCGAAAGGGACGGGCACTACGAGCAGTACGTC.

This clonotype was detected only a few times. The chain links TRBV12-3 or TRBV12-4 to TRBJ1-2, with D unresolved. CDR3 length: 11 amino acids. Trimming left V 1 base short and J 8 bases short, with 5 bases between. CDR3: CASSLGWGYTF. The CDR3 DNA follows: TGTGCCAGCAGTTTAGGGTGGGGCTACACCTTC.

This clonotype was picked up a small number of times. As DNA, the CDR3 is TGTGCCAGCAGTTTTAGGCAGATAGGTGAGCAGTTCTTC. Its protein is CASSFRQIGEQFF. The gene calls are TRBV12-3 or TRBV12-4 and TRBJ2-1; D is unresolved. This CDR3 has 13 amino acids. V lost 3 bases to trimming and J lost 9 bases, with 12 bases between them.

This clonotype was recorded at least ten times. The rearrangement uses TRBV3-1 and TRBJ1-2, with unresolved D. The germline gives CDR1 LGHDT, CDR2 YNNKEL (reference sequence). V lost 1 base and J lost 8, with 8 bases in between. This CDR3 comprises 12 residues. The CDR3 region is CASSQGVGGYTF. Here the CDR3 DNA reads TGTGCCAGCAGCCAAGGAGTAGGAGGCTACACCTTC. The complete variable domain, with remaining parts taken from reference TRBV3-1 and TRBJ1-2, reads DTAVSQTPKYLVTQMGNDKSIKCEQNLGHDTMYWYKQDSKKFLKIMFSYNNKELIINETVPNRFSPKSPDKAHLNLHINSLELGDSAVYFCASSQGVGGYTFGSGTRLTVV.

This clonotype was counted between two and nine times. V gene TRBV20-1 combines with J gene TRBJ2-7; D unresolved. CDR1 is DFQATT and CDR2 is SNEGSKA in the germline V gene (reference sequence). Trimming removed 7 bases at V and 0 bases at J, with 10 bases between. The length of the CDR3 is 12 residues. CDR3 in amino acids: CSGRSSSYEQYF. For the CDR3, the DNA is TGCAGTGGCAGGTCCAGCTCCTACGAGCAGTACTTC.

This clonotype occurred many times. At one end, the junction sequence differs from germline, possibly due to a read error. The rearrangement links TRBV12-3 or TRBV12-4 to TRBJ1-6; tentative D call: TRBD1 (6 bases). The CDR3 contains 13 residues. CDR3 in amino acids: CASSLAGDSPLHF. CDR3 DNA: TGTGCCAGCAGTCTAGCAGGGGATTCACCCCTCCACTTT.

This chain links TRBV20-1 with TRBJ2-3, with D possibly being TRBD1 or TRBD2 (6 bases each). The germline V gene encodes CDR1 DFQATT and CDR2 SNEGSKA (reference sequence). The CDR3 consists of 13 residues. The CDR3 loop is CSLRGASTDTQYF. The CDR3 bases are TGCTCACTGAGGGGGGCCAGCACAGATACGCAGTATTTT.

In this sample, this clonotype turned up a few times. The chain carries TRBV20-1 and TRBJ1-1; tentatively, D is TRBD1 (6 bases). Germline V gene lookup returns CDR1 DFQATT and CDR2 SNEGSKA (reference sequence). The CDR3 extends over 14 amino acids. CDR3 in amino acids: CSVGTRRIDTEAFF. The CDR3 DNA reads TGCAGCGTAGGGACACGCCGCATAGACACTGAAGCTTTCTTT.

There are a few counts of this clonotype. This rearrangement joins TRBV5-1 to TRBJ2-2; D uncertain. This CDR3 has 15 residues. Germline assignment: CDR1 SGHRS and CDR2 YFSETQ. V shed 0 bases and J shed 4 bases, with 10 bases lying between them. The CDR3 bases are TGCGCCAGCAGCTTGGCCGCTGGGTTCACCGGGGAGCTGTTTTTT. Translating it yields CASSLAAGFTGELFF.

As to this clonotype: The junction and the germline gene differ at one end; a read error may be behind it. This chain uses TRBV12-3 or TRBV12-4 with TRBJ2-1; 9 bases agree with TRBD2. This CDR3 is built from 18 residues. The CDR3 loop is CARSFASSGARDYNEQFF. The DNA of the CDR3 is TGTGCCCGCAGTTTTGCGTCTAGCGGGGCTAGGGACTACAATGAGCAGTTCTTC.

This clonotype was seen more than once but under ten times. The CDR3 nucleotides are TGTGCCAGCAGCCAAGATTCCCCCAGGACAGATACGCAGTATTTT. Amino acid sequence: CASSQDSPRTDTQYF. The V call is TRBV14, the J call TRBJ2-3; no clear D gene. The length of the CDR3 is 15 residues. CDR1 SGHDN and CDR2 FVKESK come from the germline V gene. Trimming took off 0 bases at V and 3 bases at J, with 10 bases between the two ends.

The V call is TRBV20-1, the J call TRBJ1-6; D is undetermined. Trimming left V 1 base short and J 9 bases short, with 13 bases between. This CDR3 spans 14 amino acids. Germline CDR1 DFQATT, CDR2 SNEGSKA (reference sequence). This CDR3 is CSARVGLEASPLHF. The CDR3 coding sequence is TGCAGTGCTAGAGTTGGGTTGGAGGCTTCACCCCTCCACTTT.

The rearrangement links TRBV20-1 to TRBJ1-1; 7 bases align to TRBD1. Germline V gene data show CDR1 as DFQATT and CDR2 as SNEGSKA (reference sequence). The CDR3 is 16 residues long. V shed 3 bases and J 3 bases; nucleotides not matched to a gene: 13. CDR3 in amino acids: CSARISGWTGYTEAFF. CDR3 DNA sequence: TGCAGTGCTAGGATATCGGGTTGGACAGGCTACACTGAAGCTTTCTTT.